These T cell receptor beta chains were read from a single sample in a study of blood T cells in healthy people across ages. TCRdb analysed the 5' RACE reads with MiXCR anew, one entry per CDR3 protein. The table shows 1.8 million or so distinct CDR3 sequences, with approximately 39% occurring only once. Sequencing was performed on blood. Receptor source: a human donor in good health. Both conserved end residues are trimmed from each CDR3.

v_gene: TRBV3-1
j_gene: TRBJ1-5
CDR3aa: ASSQDFQGSQPQH

v_gene: TRBV29-1
j_gene: TRBJ1-2
CDR3aa: SGFGGSRTYGYT

v_gene: TRBV18
j_gene: TRBJ2-4
CDR3aa: ASSPPFPRPSTKTIQY

v_gene: TRBV27
j_gene: TRBJ1-5
CDR3aa: ASSSRQGWSNQPQH

v_gene: TRBV9
j_gene: TRBJ2-1
CDR3aa: ASSVDQDRINEQF

v_gene: TRBV12-3/TRBV12-4
j_gene: TRBJ2-3
CDR3aa: ASSLTGTDFTDTQY

v_gene: TRBV20-1
j_gene: TRBJ2-1
CDR3aa: SARDPNTPAGGQSYNEQF

v_gene: TRBV18
j_gene: TRBJ2-3
CDR3aa: ASSLNRGGDTQY

v_gene: TRBV9
j_gene: TRBJ2-1
CDR3aa: ASSVVASGGHEQF

v_gene: TRBV4-3
j_gene: TRBJ2-1
CDR3aa: ASSQDMEGNPYNEQF

v_gene: TRBV24-1
j_gene: TRBJ2-3
CDR3aa: TTSETQAGSTDTQY

v_gene: TRBV6-4
j_gene: TRBJ2-1
CDR3aa: ASSDLLGNEQF

v_gene: TRBV7-2
j_gene: TRBJ2-3
CDR3aa: ASSLAVRGTDTQY

v_gene: TRBV6-5
j_gene: TRBJ2-3
CDR3aa: ASSYLPSGVDTQY

v_gene: TRBV14
j_gene: TRBJ1-2
CDR3aa: ASSQAGQDYGYT

v_gene: TRBV9
j_gene: TRBJ2-1
CDR3aa: VSSVGGGEQF

v_gene: TRBV6-6
j_gene: TRBJ2-7
CDR3aa: ASSPRRSGPPRHEQY

v_gene: TRBV7-2
j_gene: TRBJ2-5
CDR3aa: ASSFTPARETQY

v_gene: TRBV12-3/TRBV12-4
j_gene: TRBJ2-1
CDR3aa: ASSVTGGRF

v_gene: TRBV20-1
j_gene: TRBJ1-4
CDR3aa: SASTTGYDNEKLF

v_gene: TRBV6-2/TRBV6-3
j_gene: TRBJ2-7
CDR3aa: ASSYSRSDEQY

v_gene: TRBV20-1
j_gene: TRBJ1-2
CDR3aa: SAGIDGYT

v_gene: TRBV7-2
j_gene: TRBJ2-7
CDR3aa: ASSLQGRTSYEQY

v_gene: TRBV9
j_gene: TRBJ2-7
CDR3aa: ASSDNRDRGGYYEQY

v_gene: TRBV4-3
j_gene: TRBJ2-7
CDR3aa: ASSQDRTSVSYEQY